This T cell receptor beta chain was profiled in a study of PD-L1 blockade in urothelial cancer. Looking at the study overall: Of roughly 30 patients, twenty-five were males with bladder-origin urothelial cancer. Analyzed time points were 3 weeks (second dose) and 6 weeks after therapy began.

Assay used: immunoSEQ multiplex PCR; TCRdb lists only in-frame clones, some missing. The repertoire includes roughly 50,000 clones, 70% to 90% of them detected once, and approximately 10% sits in the top ten. The CDR3 is 18 residues long. Germline CDR1 and CDR2: SGHAT and FQNNGV. V was cut by 0 bases and J by 0 bases, with 18 bases left in between. Time point denoted: peripheral blood 6 weeks after treatment start. The rearrangement joins TRBV11-2 to TRBJ2-7; possible D gene TRBD2, 6 bases. This receptor was identified in a man aged 70-80 years with urothelial cancer. This sample comprised PBMCs, obtained around atezolizumab (anti-PD-L1) treatment. In DNA form, the CDR3 reads TGTGCCAGCAGCTTAGATCGGCTAGGGCTAGCGAACTCCTACGAGCAGTACTTC. It yields the protein CASSLDRLGLANSYEQYF.